The source of this T cell receptor beta chain is a study of blood T cell repertoires in COVID-19. CDR1 is ENHRY and CDR2 is SYGVKD in the germline V gene. Trimming took off 2 bases at V and 10 bases at J, with 9 bases between the two ends. There are 13 residues in the CDR3. Only in-frame clones appear in the TCRdb table, and some are missing; sequencing was by immunoSEQ multiplex PCR. The data show about 230,000 clones, roughly 85% seen once. The chain joins TRBV10-3 to TRBJ1-6, with D unclear. The source is a middle-aged man with acute or convalescent COVID-19. Sequencing was done on a sample of peripheral blood. CDR3: CAISEERVSPLHF. The CDR3 coding sequence is TGTGCCATCAGTGAGGAGAGGGTCTCACCCCTCCACTTT.